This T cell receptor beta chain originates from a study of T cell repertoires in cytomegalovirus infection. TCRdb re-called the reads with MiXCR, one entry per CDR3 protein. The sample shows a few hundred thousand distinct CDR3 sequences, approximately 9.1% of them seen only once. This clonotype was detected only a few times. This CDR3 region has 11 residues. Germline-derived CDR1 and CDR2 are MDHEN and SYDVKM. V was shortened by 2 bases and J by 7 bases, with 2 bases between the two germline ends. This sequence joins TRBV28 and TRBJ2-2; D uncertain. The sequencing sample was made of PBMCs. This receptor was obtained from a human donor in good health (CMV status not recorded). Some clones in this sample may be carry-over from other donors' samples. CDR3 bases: TGTGCCAGCAGTTTAGTCGGGGAGCTGTTTTTT. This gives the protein CASSLVGELFF.